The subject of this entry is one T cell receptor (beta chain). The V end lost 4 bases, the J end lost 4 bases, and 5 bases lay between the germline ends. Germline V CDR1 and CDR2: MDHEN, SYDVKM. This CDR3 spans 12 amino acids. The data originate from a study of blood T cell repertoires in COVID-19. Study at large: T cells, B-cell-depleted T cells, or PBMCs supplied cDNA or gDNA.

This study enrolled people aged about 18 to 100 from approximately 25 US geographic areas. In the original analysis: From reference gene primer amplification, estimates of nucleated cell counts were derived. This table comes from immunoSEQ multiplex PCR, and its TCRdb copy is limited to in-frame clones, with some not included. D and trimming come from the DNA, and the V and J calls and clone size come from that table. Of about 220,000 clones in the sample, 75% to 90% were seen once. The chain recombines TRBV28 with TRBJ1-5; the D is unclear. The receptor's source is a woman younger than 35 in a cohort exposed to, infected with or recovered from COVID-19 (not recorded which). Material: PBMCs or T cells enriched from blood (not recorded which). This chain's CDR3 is CASSYPNQPQHF. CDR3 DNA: TGTGCCAGCAGTTATCCGAATCAGCCCCAGCATTTT.